This entry features one T cell receptor (beta chain) sequence. Antigen specificity is unknown. The data were taken from a study of T cell repertoires in cytomegalovirus infection. Study details: HLA-B-restricted CMV epitopes that are well studied were used alongside recently identified HLA-C-restricted ones.

CDR3 length: 15 amino acids. CDR1 is ENHRY and CDR2 is SYGVKD in the germline V gene. V shed 11 bases and J 5 bases; nucleotides not matched to a gene: 13. TCRdb analysed the reads with MiXCR anew, one entry per CDR3 protein. Counted here are tens of thousands of distinct CDR3 sequences, about 24% occurring once; the ten biggest clones make up roughly 50%. The chain is built from TRBV10-3 and TRBJ2-3; 10 bases are a match to TRBD2. The TCR sequence derives from a human donor in good health (CMV status not recorded). Some clones in this sample may be carry-over from other donors' samples. This material consisted of CD8+ T cells from cultured PBMCs, taken from culture after CMV antigen stimulation. CDR3 loop: CAASRLAGEEDTQYF. DNA of the CDR3: TGTGCCGCCTCCAGACTAGCGGGTGAGGAAGATACGCAGTATTTT.